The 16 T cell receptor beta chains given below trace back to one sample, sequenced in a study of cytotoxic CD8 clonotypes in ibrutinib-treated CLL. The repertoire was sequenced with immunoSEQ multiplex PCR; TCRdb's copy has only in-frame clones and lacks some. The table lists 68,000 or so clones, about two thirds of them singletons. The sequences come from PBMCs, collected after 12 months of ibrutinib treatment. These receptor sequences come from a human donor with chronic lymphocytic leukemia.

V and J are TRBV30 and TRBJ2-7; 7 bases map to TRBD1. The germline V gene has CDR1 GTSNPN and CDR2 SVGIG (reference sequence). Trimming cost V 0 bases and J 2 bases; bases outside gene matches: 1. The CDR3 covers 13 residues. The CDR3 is CAWSVGTAYEQYF. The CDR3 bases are TGTGCCTGGAGTGTTGGGACAGCCTACGAGCAGTACTTC. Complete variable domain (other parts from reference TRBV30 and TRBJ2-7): SQTIHQWPATLVQPVGSPLSLECTVEGTSNPNLYWYRQAAGRGLQLLFYSVGIGQISSEVPQNLSASRPQDRQFILSSKKLLLSDSGFYLCAWSVGTAYEQYFGPGTRLTVT.

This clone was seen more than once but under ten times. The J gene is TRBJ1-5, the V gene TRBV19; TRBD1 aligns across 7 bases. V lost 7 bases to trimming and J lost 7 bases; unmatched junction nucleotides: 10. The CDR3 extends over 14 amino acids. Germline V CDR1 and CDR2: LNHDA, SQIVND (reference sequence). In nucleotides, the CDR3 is TGTGCCAGTACCATCTCAGGGGGTCGACAGCCCCAGCATTTT. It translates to CASTISGGRQPQHF.

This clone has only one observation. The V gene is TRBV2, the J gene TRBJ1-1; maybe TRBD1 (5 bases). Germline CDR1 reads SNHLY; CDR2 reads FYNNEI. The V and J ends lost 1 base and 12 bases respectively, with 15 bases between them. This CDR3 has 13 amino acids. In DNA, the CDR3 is TGTGCCAGCAGTGAAGTCAGGGAAGGGGTGACTTTCTTT. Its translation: CASSEVREGVTFF.

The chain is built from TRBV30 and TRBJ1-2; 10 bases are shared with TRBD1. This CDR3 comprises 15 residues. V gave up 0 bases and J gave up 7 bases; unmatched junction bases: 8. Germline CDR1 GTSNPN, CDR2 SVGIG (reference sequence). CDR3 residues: CAWSVQRQGASGYTF. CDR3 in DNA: TGTGCCTGGAGTGTACAAAGACAGGGGGCGAGTGGCTACACCTTC. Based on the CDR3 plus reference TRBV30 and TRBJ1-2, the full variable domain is SQTIHQWPATLVQPVGSPLSLECTVEGTSNPNLYWYRQAAGRGLQLLFYSVGIGQISSEVPQNLSASRPQDRQFILSSKKLLLSDSGFYLCAWSVQRQGASGYTFGSGTRLTVV.

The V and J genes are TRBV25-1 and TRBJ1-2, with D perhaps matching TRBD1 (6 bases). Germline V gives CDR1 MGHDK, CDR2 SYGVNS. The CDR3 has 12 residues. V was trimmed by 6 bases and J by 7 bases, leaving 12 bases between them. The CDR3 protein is CASRGGAGGYTF. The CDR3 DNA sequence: TGTGCCAGCAGAGGGGGGGCAGGTGGCTACACCTTC.

The CDR3 region is CASSLGGGRFSPLHF. In nucleotides, the CDR3 is TGTGCCAGCAGCTTAGGAGGGGGACGGTTTTCACCCCTCCACTTT. The gene calls are TRBV7-2 and TRBJ1-6; possibly TRBD1 for D (6 bases). The V and J ends lost 1 base and 9 bases respectively, with 13 bases between them. CDR3 length equals 15 residues. Germline V gives CDR1 SGHTA, CDR2 FQGNSA.

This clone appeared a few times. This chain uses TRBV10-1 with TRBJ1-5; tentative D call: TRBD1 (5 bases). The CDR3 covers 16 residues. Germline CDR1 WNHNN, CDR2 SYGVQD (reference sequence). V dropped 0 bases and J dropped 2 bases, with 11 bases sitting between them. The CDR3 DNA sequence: TGCGCCAGCAGTGAGTCGCCAGGGTTAGGCAATCAGCCCCAGCATTTT. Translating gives CASSESPGLGNQPQHF.

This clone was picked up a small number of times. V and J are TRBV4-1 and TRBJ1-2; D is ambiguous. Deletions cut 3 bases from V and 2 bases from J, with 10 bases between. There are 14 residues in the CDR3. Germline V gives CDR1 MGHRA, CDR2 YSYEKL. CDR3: CASSQVTVNYGYTF. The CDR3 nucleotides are TGCGCCAGCAGCCAGGTCACAGTAAACTATGGCTACACCTTC.

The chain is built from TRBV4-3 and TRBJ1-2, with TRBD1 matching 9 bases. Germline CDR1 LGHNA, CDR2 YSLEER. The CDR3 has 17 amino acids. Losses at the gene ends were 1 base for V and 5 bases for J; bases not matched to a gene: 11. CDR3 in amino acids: CASSQGALGQGLYGYTF. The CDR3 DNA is TGCGCCAGCAGCCAAGGGGCTTTGGGACAGGGCTTGTATGGCTACACCTTC.

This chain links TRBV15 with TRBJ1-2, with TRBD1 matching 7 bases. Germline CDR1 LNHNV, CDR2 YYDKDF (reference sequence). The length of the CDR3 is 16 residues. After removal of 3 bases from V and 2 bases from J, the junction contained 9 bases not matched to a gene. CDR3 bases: TGTGCCACCAGCAGTAAGGACAGGTTTACAAACTATGGCTACACCTTC. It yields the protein CATSSKDRFTNYGYTF.

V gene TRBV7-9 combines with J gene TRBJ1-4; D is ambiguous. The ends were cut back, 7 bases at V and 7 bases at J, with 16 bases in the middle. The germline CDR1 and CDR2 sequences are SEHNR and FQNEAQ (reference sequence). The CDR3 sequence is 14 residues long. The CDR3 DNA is TGTGCCAGCACCGAGGGCGGTAGCTTTGAAAAACTGTTTTTT. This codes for CASTEGGSFEKLFF.

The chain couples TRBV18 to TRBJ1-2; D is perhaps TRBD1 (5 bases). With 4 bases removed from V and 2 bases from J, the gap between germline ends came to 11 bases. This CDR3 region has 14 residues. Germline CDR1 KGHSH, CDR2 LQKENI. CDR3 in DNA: TGTGCCAGCTCACAGGGGACGGGAAACTATGGCTACACCTTC. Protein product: CASSQGTGNYGYTF.

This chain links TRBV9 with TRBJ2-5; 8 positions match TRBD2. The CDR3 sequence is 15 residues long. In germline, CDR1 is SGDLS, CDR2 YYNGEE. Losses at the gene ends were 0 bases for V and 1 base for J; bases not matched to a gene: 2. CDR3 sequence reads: CASSVAGGPQETQYF. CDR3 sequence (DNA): TGTGCCAGCAGCGTAGCGGGAGGGCCCCAAGAGACCCAGTACTTC.

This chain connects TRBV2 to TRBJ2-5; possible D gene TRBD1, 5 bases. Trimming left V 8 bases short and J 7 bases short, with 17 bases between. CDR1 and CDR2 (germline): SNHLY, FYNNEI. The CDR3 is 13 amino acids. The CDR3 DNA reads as TGTGCCAGCCTTGACAGACACCCGGGGACCCAGTACTTC. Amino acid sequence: CASLDRHPGTQYF. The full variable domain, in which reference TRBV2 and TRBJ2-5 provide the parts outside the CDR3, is EPEVTQTPSHQVTQMGQEVILRCVPISNHLYFYWYRQILGQKVEFLVSFYNNEISEKSEIFDDQFSVERPDGSNFTLKIRSTKLEDSAMYFCASLDRHPGTQYFGPGTRLLVL.

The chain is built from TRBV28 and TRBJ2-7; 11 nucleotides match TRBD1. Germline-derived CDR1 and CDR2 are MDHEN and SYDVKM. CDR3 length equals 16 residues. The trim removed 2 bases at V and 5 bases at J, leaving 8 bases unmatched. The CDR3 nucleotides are TGTGCCAGCAGTTTAGGGGACAGGGGGAGAGGGGACGAGCAGTACTTC. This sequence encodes CASSLGDRGRGDEQYF.

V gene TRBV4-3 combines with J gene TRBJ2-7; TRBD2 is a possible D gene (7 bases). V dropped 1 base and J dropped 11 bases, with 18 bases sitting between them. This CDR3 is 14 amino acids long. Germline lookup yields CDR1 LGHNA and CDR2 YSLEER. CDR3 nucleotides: TGCGCCAGCAGCCAAGTTTCGCGGGGGCTGGCAAAGTACTTC. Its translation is CASSQVSRGLAKYF.